These T cell receptor beta chains were read from a single sample in a study of cytomegalovirus exposure and HLA in healthy donors. Method: immunoSEQ multiplex PCR; TCRdb's copy keeps in-frame clones and lacks some. Among about 200,000 clones listed, more than 65% were seen once. The sequenced sample consisted of PBMCs. The receptors were gathered from a girl aged 5-17 years in good health and CMV-seropositive. CDR3s include the opening cysteine and the closing phenylalanine or tryptophan. D genes are given only for firm matches. Size values are once, few and many counts, or a class for expanded clones, and some rows have none.

size: .
J: TRBJ2-2
V: TRBV21-1
D: .
CDR3: CASSMEFHPAGELFF
DNA: TGTGCCAGCAGCATGGAGTTCCACCCGGCGGGGGAGCTGTTTTTT

size: .
J: TRBJ1-1
V: TRBV30
D: TRBD1
CDR3: CACQGQGFEAFF
DNA: TGTGCCTGCCAAGGACAGGGCTTTGAAGCTTTCTTT

size: .
J: TRBJ1-1
V: TRBV19
D: .
CDR3: CASSNAAGSTEAFF
DNA: TGTGCCAGTAGTAACGCTGCGGGTAGCACTGAAGCTTTCTTT

size: once
J: TRBJ2-3
V: TRBV6-1
D: TRBD2
CDR3: CASSEALAGGTGDTQYF
DNA: TGTGCCAGCAGTGAAGCTTTGGCGGGGGGTACGGGTGATACGCAGTATTTT

size: .
J: TRBJ1-2
V: TRBV19
D: .
CDR3: CASSIDSARANYGYTF
DNA: TGTGCCAGTAGTATAGACTCTGCCCGAGCTAACTATGGCTACACCTTC

size: .
J: TRBJ2-1
V: TRBV29-1
D: .
CDR3: CSASSYNEQFF
DNA: TGCAGCGCTAGTTCCTACAATGAGCAGTTCTTC

size: .
J: TRBJ2-7
V: TRBV10-1
D: TRBD1
CDR3: CASSEGQGAFLYEQYF
DNA: TGCGCCAGCAGTGAGGGTCAGGGGGCCTTTCTCTACGAGCAGTACTTC

size: .
J: TRBJ1-1
V: TRBV28
D: .
CDR3: CASTEPGNTEAFF
DNA: TGTGCCAGCACCGAACCGGGTAACACTGAAGCTTTCTTT

size: .
J: TRBJ2-5
V: TRBV25-1
D: TRBD2
CDR3: CASSIGGLAQETQYF
DNA: TGTGCCAGCAGTATCGGCGGACTAGCCCAAGAGACCCAGTACTTC

size: .
J: TRBJ1-6
V: TRBV19
D: .
CDR3: CASSIEQASSYNSPLHF
DNA: TGTGCCAGTAGTATAGAACAGGCGAGCTCCTATAATTCACCCCTCCACTTT

size: .
J: TRBJ1-3
V: TRBV27
D: TRBD1
CDR3: CASSPLQGNTIYF
DNA: TGTGCCAGCAGTCCGCTACAGGGGAACACCATATATTTT

size: few
J: TRBJ2-7
V: TRBV4-2
D: TRBD2
CDR3: CASSQASGGSDEQYF
DNA: TGTGCCAGCAGCCAAGCTAGCGGGGGGTCCGACGAGCAGTACTTC

size: .
J: TRBJ2-7
V: TRBV6-6
D: TRBD1
CDR3: CASRPDGTGEQYF
DNA: TGTGCCAGCAGACCCGACGGGACAGGGGAGCAGTACTTC

size: .
J: TRBJ2-4
V: TRBV30
D: TRBD1
CDR3: CAWSRVRGLNIQYF
DNA: TGTGCCTGGAGTCGGGTCAGGGGGCTTAACATTCAGTACTTC

size: .
J: TRBJ2-7
V: TRBV6-5
D: .
CDR3: CASSGTPGGQYF
DNA: TGTGCCAGCAGTGGGACTCCAGGGGGGCAGTACTTC

size: .
J: TRBJ2-3
V: TRBV2
D: TRBD2
CDR3: CARRTRNTDTQYF
DNA: TGTGCCCGAAGGACTAGAAACACAGATACGCAGTATTTT

size: .
J: TRBJ2-7
V: TRBV7-2
D: TRBD1
CDR3: CASSHPQGVAYEQYF
DNA: TGTGCCAGCAGCCACCCACAGGGGGTAGCCTACGAGCAGTACTTC

size: .
J: TRBJ2-5
V: TRBV25-1
D: .
CDR3: CASSEPFRQDLQETQYF
DNA: TGTGCCAGCAGTGAACCATTTCGACAGGACCTACAAGAGACCCAGTACTTC

size: .
J: TRBJ2-3
V: TRBV7-8
D: TRBD2
CDR3: CASSPAGGSGGDTDTQYF
DNA: TGTGCCAGCAGCCCAGCGGGTGGGAGTGGGGGGGACACAGATACGCAGTATTTT

size: .
J: TRBJ2-5
V: TRBV7-9
D: TRBD2
CDR3: CASSLGLAAAGATQYF
DNA: TGTGCCAGCAGCTTAGGACTAGCAGCCGCCGGGGCGACCCAGTACTTC

size: .
J: TRBJ2-2
V: TRBV7-6
D: TRBD2
CDR3: CASSLFFGGGDGGELFF
DNA: TGTGCCAGCAGCCTCTTTTTTGGCGGGGGGGACGGCGGGGAGCTGTTTTTT

size: .
J: TRBJ1-4
V: TRBV5-1
D: .
CDR3: CASSLPRDNNEKLFF
DNA: TGCGCCAGCAGCTTGCCCCGGGACAATAATGAAAAACTGTTTTTT

size: .
J: TRBJ1-5
V: TRBV18
D: .
CDR3: CASSPPGVGNQPQHF
DNA: TGTGCCAGCTCACCGCCCGGGGTTGGCAATCAGCCCCAGCATTTT

size: .
J: TRBJ1-2
V: TRBV6-5
D: .
CDR3: CASSYSGQTNYGYTF
DNA: TGTGCCAGCAGTTACTCAGGACAGACTAACTATGGCTACACCTTC

size: .
J: TRBJ1-1
V: TRBV5-4
D: TRBD1
CDR3: CASSQTGTGVTEAFF
DNA: TGTGCCAGCAGCCAAACCGGGACAGGGGTAACTGAAGCTTTCTTT

size: .
J: TRBJ2-7
V: TRBV19
D: TRBD1
CDR3: CASSGGQRDRDEQYF
DNA: TGTGCCAGTAGTGGGGGACAGAGGGACAGGGACGAGCAGTACTTC

size: few
J: TRBJ1-5
V: TRBV19
D: .
CDR3: CASSIYTALGNQPQHF
DNA: TGTGCCAGTAGTATTTACACAGCACTCGGCAATCAGCCCCAGCATTTT

size: .
J: TRBJ2-2
V: TRBV2
D: TRBD2
CDR3: CASCRASGANTGELFF
DNA: TGTGCCAGCTGCCGAGCTAGCGGGGCGAACACCGGGGAGCTGTTTTTT

size: .
J: TRBJ2-7
V: TRBV9
D: .
CDR3: CASSPQGDEQYF
DNA: TGTGCCAGCAGCCCACAGGGCGACGAGCAGTACTTC

size: .
J: TRBJ1-1
V: TRBV18
D: .
CDR3: CASSRISGNTEAFF
DNA: TGTGCCAGCTCTCGCATCAGCGGGAACACTGAAGCTTTCTTT

size: few
J: TRBJ2-2
V: TRBV28
D: .
CDR3: CTSGGGQNTGELFF
DNA: TGTACCTCGGGCGGGGGACAGAACACCGGGGAGCTGTTTTTT

size: .
J: TRBJ2-2
V: TRBV6-5
D: .
CDR3: CASKGLLNTGELFF
DNA: TGTGCCAGCAAGGGACTTTTGAACACCGGGGAGCTGTTTTTT

size: few
J: TRBJ1-1
V: TRBV6-1
D: .
CDR3: CASIQGSWTEAFF
DNA: TGTGCCAGCATACAGGGTAGTTGGACTGAAGCTTTCTTT

size: .
J: TRBJ1-4
V: TRBV7-8
D: .
CDR3: CASSLRVTNEKLFF
DNA: TGTGCCAGCAGCCTCAGGGTGACCAATGAAAAACTGTTTTTT

size: .
J: TRBJ2-5
V: TRBV6-5
D: .
CDR3: CASSYGVGAKETQYF
DNA: TGTGCCAGCAGTTATGGTGTGGGGGCGAAGGAGACCCAGTACTTC

size: .
J: TRBJ2-1
V: TRBV10-1
D: .
CDR3: CASSESREQFF
DNA: TGCGCCAGCAGTGAGTCCCGTGAGCAGTTCTTC